The following is a T cell receptor (beta chain) sequence with its context. CDR3 length equals 15 residues. Germline loops: CDR1 MDHEN, CDR2 SYDVKM. Trimming cost V 4 bases and J 2 bases; bases outside gene matches: 5. These data belong to a study of blood T cell repertoires in COVID-19. On the study more broadly: Samples came from the United States, Italy and Spain, spanning acute and convalescent COVID-19. PBMCs, B-cell-depleted T cells, or T cells were the source of the cDNA or gDNA that made up the material.

In the original workflow: It was from reference gene primer amplification that nucleated cell counts were estimated. Repertoires were generated with immunoSEQ multiplex PCR, while TCRdb's copy carries only in-frame clones and drops some. D and trimming were read from the DNA, whereas the V and J calls and clone size are those reported in that table. The profile shows around 400,000 clones, about 87% of them singletons. The sequenced sample was peripheral blood. The chain has TRBV28 and TRBJ1-2; 9 bases are a match to TRBD1. This TCR came from a young woman with COVID-19, enrolled during active disease. In nucleotides, the CDR3 is TGTGCCAGCAGTTCTCAAGGGACAGGGAACTATGGCTACACCTTC. It is translated as CASSSQGTGNYGYTF.